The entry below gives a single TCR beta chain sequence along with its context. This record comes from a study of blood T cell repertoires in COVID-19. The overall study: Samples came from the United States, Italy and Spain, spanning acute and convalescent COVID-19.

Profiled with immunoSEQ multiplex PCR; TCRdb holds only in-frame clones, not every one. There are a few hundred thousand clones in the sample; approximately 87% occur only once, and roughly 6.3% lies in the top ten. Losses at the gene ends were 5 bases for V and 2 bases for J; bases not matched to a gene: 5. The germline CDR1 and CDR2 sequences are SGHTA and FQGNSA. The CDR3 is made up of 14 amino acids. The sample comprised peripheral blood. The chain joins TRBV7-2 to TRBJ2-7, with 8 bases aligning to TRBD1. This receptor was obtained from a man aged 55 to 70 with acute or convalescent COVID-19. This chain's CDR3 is CASSRGQGTYEQYF. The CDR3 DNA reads TGTGCCAGCAGCCGTGGACAGGGAACCTACGAGCAGTACTTC.